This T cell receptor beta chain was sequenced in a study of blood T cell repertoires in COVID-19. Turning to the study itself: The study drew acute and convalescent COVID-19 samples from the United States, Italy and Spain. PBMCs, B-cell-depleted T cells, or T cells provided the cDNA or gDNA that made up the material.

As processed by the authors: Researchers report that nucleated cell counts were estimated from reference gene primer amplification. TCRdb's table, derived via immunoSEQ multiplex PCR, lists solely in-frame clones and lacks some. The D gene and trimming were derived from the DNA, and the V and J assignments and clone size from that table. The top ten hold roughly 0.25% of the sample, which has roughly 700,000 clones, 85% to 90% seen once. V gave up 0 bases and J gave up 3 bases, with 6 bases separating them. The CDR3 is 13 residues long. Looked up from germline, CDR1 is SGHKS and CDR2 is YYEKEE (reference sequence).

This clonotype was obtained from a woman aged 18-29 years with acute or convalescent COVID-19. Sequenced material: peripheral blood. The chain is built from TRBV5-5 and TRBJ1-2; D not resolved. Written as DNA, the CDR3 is TGTGCCAGCAGCTTGGACACCTACTATGGCTACACCTTC. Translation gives CASSLDTYYGYTF.